One and the same sample provided the 24 T cell receptor beta chains below, sequenced in a study of blood T cells in healthy people across ages. With a J-beta primer mix and a sample-barcoded 5' primer, a second PCR ran roughly 6 to 11 cycles. TCRdb re-analysed the 5' RACE reads in MiXCR, keeping a single row per CDR3 protein. Of 780,000 or so distinct CDR3 sequences listed, 53% were seen once; the top ten hold around 41%. Sequenced material: blood. These receptor sequences come from a man of 80 years or more in good health.

In the case of this clonotype: A much larger clone lies a single base off, so this may be a read error. The CDR3 DNA follows: TGTGCCACCAGTGATCCCACTTCGACTAGCGGCCACTACAATGAGCAGTACTTC. It translates to CATSDPTSTSGHYNEQYF. The chain recombines TRBV24-1 with TRBJ2-1, with 9 bases fitting TRBD2. The end of the DNA aligns better with TRBJ2-7, so the J call may be wrong. The length of the CDR3 is 18 residues. CDR1 is KGHDR, CDR2 SFDVKD, per germline.

This clonotype occurred a few times. This chain uses TRBV4-2 with TRBJ2-1, with 9 bases matching TRBD2. Losses at the gene ends were 4 bases for V and 6 bases for J; bases not matched to a gene: 13. CDR3 length: 17 amino acids. From germline, CDR1 is LGHNA and CDR2 YNFKEQ. CDR3 residues: CASSPESAGGPLNEQFF. The DNA of the CDR3 is TGTGCCAGCAGCCCCGAAAGCGCGGGAGGGCCTCTCAATGAGCAGTTCTTC.

V is TRBV20-1 and J is TRBJ2-7; a possible D gene is TRBD2 (5 bases). V lost 6 bases, J lost 6 bases, and 21 bases lay in between. The length of the CDR3 is 14 residues. Germline lookup yields CDR1 DFQATT and CDR2 SNEGSKA (reference sequence). CDR3 sequence reads: CSAKTWRATGEQYF. In nucleotides, the CDR3 is TGCAGTGCCAAGACTTGGCGGGCCACCGGCGAGCAGTACTTC.

CDR3 sequence (DNA): TGTGCCAGCAGTTACATGGGGTCCTCCTACGAGCAGTACTTC. The encoded protein is CASSYMGSSYEQYF. V is TRBV6-5 and J is TRBJ2-7, with D unclear. Germline CDR1 reads MNHEY; CDR2 reads SVGAGI. Trimming left V 2 bases short and J 0 bases short, with 8 bases between. The CDR3 has 14 residues.

This clonotype showed up just once. The V gene is TRBV9, the J gene TRBJ2-1; D might be TRBD1 (5 bases). This CDR3 has 16 residues. Trimming left V 0 bases short and J 9 bases short, with 19 bases between. Germline CDR1 is SGDLS and CDR2 is YYNGEE. CDR3 sequence: CASSVGSTAPTFEQFF. For the CDR3, the DNA is TGTGCCAGCAGCGTAGGCTCGACAGCCCCTACATTTGAGCAGTTCTTC.

V gene TRBV12-5 combines with J gene TRBJ1-2; no clear D gene. Germline CDR1 reads LGHNT; CDR2 reads FRNRAP. V lost 1 base and J lost 1, with 10 bases in between. This CDR3 is 15 amino acids long. CDR3 in DNA: TGTGCTAGTGGTTTGGCGCGGACCGATAACTATGGCTACACCTTC. Its translation: CASGLARTDNYGYTF. Looking up the rest from reference TRBV12-5 and TRBJ1-2 gives the full variable domain: DARVTQTPRHKVTEMGQEVTMRCQPILGHNTVFWYRQTMMQGLELLAYFRNRAPLDDSGMPKDRFSAEMPDATLATLKIQPSEPRDSAVYFCASGLARTDNYGYTFGSGTRLTVV.

This chain joins TRBV29-1 and TRBJ2-7; D might be TRBD2 (6 bases). The V end lost 7 bases, the J end lost 3 bases, and 16 bases lay between the germline ends. Germline V gives CDR1 SQVTM, CDR2 ANQGSEA. The CDR3 is made up of 13 amino acids. DNA of the CDR3: TGCAGCGGGGAAGGCGGGACCGTCTACGAGCAGTACTTC. This codes for CSGEGGTVYEQYF.

This sequence joins TRBV7-9 and TRBJ1-4, with a possible D match to TRBD1 (6 bases). Trimming shortened V by 1 base and J by 5 bases, and 11 bases separated the two germline ends. Germline V gene data show CDR1 as SEHNR and CDR2 as FQNEAQ (reference sequence). The CDR3 totals 15 residues. The CDR3 loop is CASSLGTAFNEKLFF. As DNA, the CDR3 is TGTGCCAGCAGCTTAGGGACAGCGTTCAATGAAAAACTGTTTTTT.

The V call is TRBV2, the J call TRBJ2-3; TRBD2 matches 9 bases. The CDR3 sequence is 15 residues long. CDR1 is SNHLY, CDR2 FYNNEI, per germline. Trimming cost V 5 bases and J 1 base; bases outside gene matches: 4. The CDR3 region has the DNA TGTGCCAGCAGTCGGACTAGCGCTGGCACAGATACGCAGTATTTT. Its protein is CASSRTSAGTDTQYF. Full variable domain (missing parts from reference TRBV2 and TRBJ2-3): EPEVTQTPSHQVTQMGQEVILRCVPISNHLYFYWYRQILGQKVEFLVSFYNNEISEKSEIFDDQFSVERPDGSNFTLKIRSTKLEDSAMYFCASSRTSAGTDTQYFGPGTRLTVL.

CDR3 DNA: TGTGCCAGCAGCGGGACACGGGAGCACAGATACGCGTATTTT. It codes for CASSGTREHRYAYF. V usage is TRBV11-2 and J usage is TRBJ2-3; D might be TRBD1 or TRBD2, each matching 6 bases. Germline CDR1 is SGHAT and CDR2 is FQNNGV. The V and J ends lost 5 bases and 14 bases respectively, with 23 bases between them. This CDR3 region has 14 residues.

The rearrangement links TRBV27 to TRBJ1-1; maybe TRBD1 (6 bases). The CDR3 covers 14 residues. Germline V gene data show CDR1 as MNHEY and CDR2 as SMNVEV (reference sequence). The V end was cut by 5 bases, the J end by 6 bases, with 16 bases between. The chain's CDR3 is CASSPWIGGAEAFF. The CDR3 DNA reads as TGTGCCAGCAGTCCCTGGATAGGGGGGGCTGAAGCTTTCTTT.

This chain joins TRBV12-3 or TRBV12-4 and TRBJ2-1; 11 bases are a match to TRBD2. CDR3 length: 14 residues. Trimming removed 6 bases from V and 5 bases from J; junction bases left unmatched: 3. The CDR3 bases are TGTGCCAGCAGGGGACTAGCGGTGAACAATGAGCAGTTCTTC. It yields the protein CASRGLAVNNEQFF.

The chain joins TRBV9 to TRBJ2-4; 10 positions match TRBD2. TRBJ2-7 explains the end of the DNA better; the J call may be wrong. Germline V gene lookup returns CDR1 SGDLS and CDR2 YYNGEE. CDR3 size: 15 residues. CDR3 protein: CASSPRTSGAREQYF. The DNA for the CDR3 is TGTGCCAGCAGCCCAAGAACTAGCGGGGCGCGCGAGCAGTACTTC.

CDR3 DNA: TGTGCCAGCAGCTTACTGGGCAGTCTGGGGACAGATACGCAGTATTTT. This codes for CASSLLGSLGTDTQYF. The chain has TRBV11-2 and TRBJ2-3; D unclear. Trimming shortened V by 2 bases and J by 3 bases, and 15 bases separated the two germline ends. Germline-derived CDR1 and CDR2 are SGHAT and FQNNGV. CDR3 length: 16 amino acids.

Of note for this clonotype: At one of its ends the junction is not consistent with the germline gene, which may arise from a read error. The chain recombines TRBV27 with TRBJ1-6; D might be TRBD1 (6 bases). This CDR3 is built from 15 residues. Germline loops: CDR1 MNHEY, CDR2 SMNVEV (reference sequence). The CDR3 reads CTSSSEGVGNSPLHF. CDR3 in DNA: TGTACCAGCAGTTCGGAGGGGGTGGGTAATTCACCCCTCCACTTT.

J is TRBJ2-1 and V is TRBV28; D remains ambiguous. Per germline, CDR1 MDHEN and CDR2 SYDVKM. The V gene lost 7 bases and the J gene lost 3 bases, with 13 bases spanning the gap. The CDR3 has 14 residues. For the CDR3, the DNA is TGTGCCAGCACATGGGGTGACGGCTACAATGAGCAGTTCTTC. Translation: CASTWGDGYNEQFF.

The rearrangement uses TRBV20-1 and TRBJ2-1, with 8 nucleotides matching TRBD2. The CDR3 is 14 residues long. V gave up 6 bases and J gave up 2 bases; unmatched junction bases: 6. Germline V gives CDR1 DFQATT, CDR2 SNEGSKA (reference sequence). In nucleotides, the CDR3 is TGCAGTGCCAAAGGGACTAGAGCCTACAATGAGCAGTTCTTC. This gives the protein CSAKGTRAYNEQFF.

This rearrangement joins TRBV9 to TRBJ2-7; no clear D. The CDR3 loop spans 16 amino acids. Germline assignment: CDR1 SGDLS and CDR2 YYNGEE. Trimming took off 0 bases at V and 0 bases at J, with 13 bases between the two ends. The CDR3, as DNA: TGTGCCAGCAGCGTAGGAACGAACAACCCCTCCTACGAGCAGTACTTC. Its translation is CASSVGTNNPSYEQYF. Supplemented by reference TRBV9 and TRBJ2-7, the full variable domain reads DSGVTQTPKHLITATGQRVTLRCSPRSGDLSVYWYQQSLDQGLQFLIQYYNGEERAKGNILERFSAQQFPDLHSELNLSSLELGDSALYFCASSVGTNNPSYEQYFGPGTRLTVT.

The chain joins TRBV7-9 to TRBJ2-5, with TRBD1 matching over 7 bases. The CDR3 runs 16 residues. The germline CDR1 and CDR2 sequences are SEHNR and FQNEAQ (reference sequence). Losses at the gene ends were 5 bases for V and 2 bases for J; bases not matched to a gene: 11. CDR3 sequence: CASSTSPQGIQETQYF. The CDR3 coding sequence is TGTGCCAGCAGCACTTCCCCACAGGGGATTCAAGAGACCCAGTACTTC.

This clonotype was counted a few times. The V and J genes are TRBV7-6 and TRBJ2-5, with 7 bases aligning to TRBD2. CDR3 length equals 13 residues. Looked up from germline, CDR1 is SGHVS and CDR2 is FNYEAQ. V shed 5 bases, J shed 4 bases, and the junction held 4 bases outside the gene matches. This CDR3 is CASSRLALETQYF. In DNA, the CDR3 is TGTGCCAGCAGCCGACTAGCTCTAGAGACCCAGTACTTC.

This clonotype was found once. V usage is TRBV2 and J usage is TRBJ2-7; 13 positions match TRBD2. Looked up from germline, CDR1 is SNHLY and CDR2 is FYNNEI. The length of the CDR3 is 15 residues. V dropped 6 bases and J dropped 6; count of bases not matched to a gene: 8. CDR3 in DNA: TGTGCCAGCAGAACACTAGCGGGAGGGCGTTCCGAGCAGTACTTC. It yields the protein CASRTLAGGRSEQYF.

The V gene is TRBV9, the J gene TRBJ2-7; 8 bases match TRBD1. V shed 3 bases and J 4 bases; nucleotides not matched to a gene: 6. The CDR3 is made up of 14 amino acids. Germline CDR1 reads SGDLS; CDR2 reads YYNGEE. The DNA for the CDR3 is TGTGCCAGCAGCGGGACAGGGAACCAGTACGAGCAGTACTTC. It encodes CASSGTGNQYEQYF. The entire variable domain, with the rest obtained from reference TRBV9 and TRBJ2-7, is as follows: DSGVTQTPKHLITATGQRVTLRCSPRSGDLSVYWYQQSLDQGLQFLIQYYNGEERAKGNILERFSAQQFPDLHSELNLSSLELGDSALYFCASSGTGNQYEQYFGPGTRLTVT.

This clonotype turned up a few times. The chain carries TRBV20-1 and TRBJ2-3; 13 bases line up with TRBD2. V was pared by 3 bases and J by 3 bases, with 6 bases of the junction left unmatched. Germline lookup yields CDR1 DFQATT and CDR2 SNEGSKA (reference sequence). The CDR3 covers 16 residues. This chain's CDR3 is CSASAGLAGMTDTQYF. The CDR3 coding sequence is TGCAGTGCTAGTGCGGGACTAGCGGGAATGACAGATACGCAGTATTTT.

The V and J genes are TRBV24-1 and TRBJ2-1, with D possibly matching TRBD2 (5 bases). The V gene's germline CDR1 is KGHDR and CDR2 SFDVKD. Trimming stripped 1 base from V and 6 bases from J, with 21 bases between. There are 18 residues in the CDR3. The CDR3 protein is CATSDFRRGLPVGNEQFF. The CDR3 nucleotides read TGTGCCACCAGTGATTTCCGCAGAGGACTGCCCGTTGGCAATGAGCAGTTCTTC.